Below are 29 T cell receptor beta chains sequenced from a single sample in a study of cytomegalovirus exposure and HLA in healthy donors. Libraries were prepared by immunoSEQ multiplex PCR; TCRdb keeps only in-frame clonotypes and omits some of them. The top ten hold about 3.7% of the sample, which has around 130,000 clones, nearly 90% seen once. The sample taken for sequencing was PBMCs. These receptor sequences come from a man aged 30 to 45 in good health and CMV-seronegative.

As DNA, the CDR3 is TGTGCCAGCAGCTCAGCGCCGAACACCGGGGAGCTGTTTTTT. Its protein product is CASSSAPNTGELFF. The chain combines TRBV9 with TRBJ2-2; D remains unclear. V was clipped by 4 bases and J by 0 bases, with 7 bases between them. The germline CDR1 and CDR2 sequences are SGDLS and YYNGEE. This CDR3 comprises 14 residues.

The chain joins TRBV7-2 to TRBJ1-3; possible D gene TRBD1, 6 bases. Germline CDR1 and CDR2: SGHTA and FQGNSA. V lost 4 bases to trimming and J lost 0 bases, with 10 bases between them. The CDR3 consists of 15 residues. CDR3 DNA: TGTGCCAGCAGCTATCAGGGGTTCTCTGGAAACACCATATATTTT. Its translation is CASSYQGFSGNTIYF.

The V gene is TRBV28, the J gene TRBJ1-4, with D perhaps TRBD1 (5 bases). Trimming removed 5 bases at V and 4 bases at J, with 11 bases between. Germline V gene lookup returns CDR1 MDHEN and CDR2 SYDVKM. The CDR3 covers 14 residues. The CDR3 protein is CASSPGTDNEKLFF. Here the CDR3 DNA reads TGTGCCAGCAGTCCCGGGACTGATAATGAAAAACTGTTTTTT.

V and J are TRBV6-5 and TRBJ2-3; possibly TRBD2 for D (7 bases). Trimming removed 2 bases from V and 2 bases from J, with 11 bases in between. The CDR3 has 15 amino acids. CDR1 and CDR2 from the germline V gene are MNHEY and SVGAGI. CDR3 loop: CASSYGGGPTDTQYF. CDR3 DNA: TGTGCCAGCAGTTACGGCGGGGGCCCCACAGATACGCAGTATTTT.

The table lists this clone with a count of one. The J gene is TRBJ2-7, the V gene TRBV5-1, with D tentatively TRBD1 (7 bases). CDR3 length equals 14 residues. Germline V gene lookup returns CDR1 SGHRS and CDR2 YFSETQ. V lost 4 bases, J lost 5 bases, and 16 bases lay in between. The CDR3 DNA sequence: TGCGCCAGCAGCCCGGGACAGTGGAGGGACGAGCAGTACTTC. It is translated as CASSPGQWRDEQYF.

A word on this clone: Other DNA variants within this sample encode the same CDR3. V gene TRBV27 combines with J gene TRBJ2-1; tentative D call: TRBD2 (6 bases). This CDR3 is 14 amino acids long. The V end lost 3 bases, the J end lost 4 bases, and 10 bases lay between the germline ends. CDR1 and CDR2 from the germline V gene are MNHEY and SMNVEV (reference sequence). In DNA form, the CDR3 reads TGTGCCAGCAGTTTGGCGGGGCCTTACAATGAGCAGTTCTTC. This gives the protein CASSLAGPYNEQFF.

The chain couples TRBV28 to TRBJ2-7; 9 bases fit TRBD2. The germline V gene encodes CDR1 MDHEN and CDR2 SYDVKM. After removal of 3 bases from V and 7 bases from J, the junction contained 16 bases not matched to a gene. The CDR3 is made up of 17 amino acids. As DNA, the CDR3 is TGTGCCAGCAGTTTGGAGGTACTAGCGGGTCGGGGCATGGAGCAGTACTTC. Amino acids: CASSLEVLAGRGMEQYF.

V is TRBV15 and J is TRBJ2-1; no firm D call. This CDR3 has 11 residues. Germline V gene lookup returns CDR1 LNHNV and CDR2 YYDKDF (reference sequence). Trimming took 3 bases from V and 7 from J, leaving 4 bases between them. This CDR3 reads CATSSLNEQFF. The DNA for the CDR3 is TGTGCCACCAGCAGCCTTAATGAGCAGTTCTTC.

The V and J genes are TRBV4-1 and TRBJ2-7; 8 bases map to TRBD1. The CDR3 has 13 residues. V lost 3 bases to trimming and J lost 9 bases; unmatched junction nucleotides: 7. Germline V gene sequence: CDR1 MGHRA, CDR2 YSYEKL. Here the CDR3 reads CASSHRGLMGQYF. The CDR3 DNA is TGCGCCAGCAGCCACAGGGGGCTGATGGGGCAGTACTTC.

The rearrangement links TRBV6-4 to TRBJ2-7, with a weak D call TRBD2 (6 bases). The V gene's germline CDR1 is MRHNA and CDR2 SNTAGT. V lost 8 bases and J 5 bases, leaving 22 bases between the germline ends. CDR3 length: 15 residues. The CDR3 DNA follows: TGTGCCAGCGTAACACGGGACTGCCCCCACCACGAGCAGTACTTC. Encoded protein: CASVTRDCPHHEQYF.

The V call is TRBV7-2, the J call TRBJ2-1; 7 bases fit TRBD1. Germline V gene sequence: CDR1 SGHTA, CDR2 FQGNSA. J lost 4 bases, V lost 4 bases, and 7 bases had no gene match. The CDR3 runs to 15 residues. The DNA for the CDR3 is TGTGCCAGCAGCTGGGACAGACAGTCATACAATGAGCAGTTCTTC. Protein product: CASSWDRQSYNEQFF.

J is TRBJ2-5 and V is TRBV7-2; 12 bases align to TRBD2. The germline V gene has CDR1 SGHTA and CDR2 FQGNSA. This CDR3 comprises 15 residues. Germline trimming cut 5 bases from V and 7 bases from J; bases unmatched to any gene: 8. The CDR3 nucleotides are TGTGCCAGCAGCCTGACTAGCGGGGGTAGGGGGACCCAGTACTTC. Translated, it gives CASSLTSGGRGTQYF.

The chain employs TRBV4-1 and TRBJ2-6, with 7 bases aligning to TRBD1. The trim removed 4 bases at V and 0 bases at J, leaving 12 bases unmatched. The CDR3 totals 19 residues. Per germline, CDR1 MGHRA and CDR2 YSYEKL. CDR3 protein: CASSLARTGRFSGANVLTF. The CDR3 DNA reads as TGCGCCAGCAGCCTGGCGAGGACAGGCCGATTCTCTGGGGCCAACGTCCTGACTTTC.

The genes are TRBV12-5 and TRBJ2-7; TRBD1 agrees at 7 bases. V lost 3 bases, J lost 7 bases, and 9 bases stayed unmatched. Germline values: CDR1 LGHNT, CDR2 FRNRAP. CDR3 length: 14 amino acids. The chain's CDR3 is CASGFGDSRREQYF. DNA for the CDR3: TGTGCTAGTGGTTTCGGGGACAGTCGGCGGGAGCAGTACTTC.

This chain joins TRBV5-1 and TRBJ2-5; no definite D call. Between the trimmed V and J ends, which lost 0 bases and 5 bases, there was a span of 14 bases. CDR3 length equals 15 residues. Per the germline V gene, CDR1 is SGHRS and CDR2 is YFSETQ. CDR3 protein: CASSLGAFDRETQYF. For the CDR3, the DNA is TGCGCCAGCAGCTTGGGGGCCTTCGATCGGGAGACCCAGTACTTC.

This CDR3 is CASSLQVSQSGNTIYF. CDR3 nucleotides: TGTGCCAGCAGCTTACAGGTATCCCAGTCTGGAAACACCATATATTTT. The chain has TRBV7-2 and TRBJ1-3, with D unclear. V was trimmed by 2 bases and J by 1 base, leaving 12 bases between them. The CDR3 has 16 residues. Germline V gives CDR1 SGHTA, CDR2 FQGNSA. The whole variable domain, filled in from reference TRBV7-2 and TRBJ1-3, reads GAGVSQSPSNKVTEKGKDVELRCDPISGHTALYWYRQSLGQGLEFLIYFQGNSAPDKSGLPSDRFSAERTGGSVSTLTIQRTQQEDSAVYLCASSLQVSQSGNTIYFGEGSWLTVV.

The gene calls are TRBV2 and TRBJ1-4, with 7 bases aligning to TRBD1. The CDR3 length is 13 residues. The junction had 6 bases not matched to a gene; V was cut back by 6 bases and J by 8 bases. Germline V gene sequence: CDR1 SNHLY, CDR2 FYNNEI. The CDR3 protein is CASRGQQGEKLFF. The CDR3 DNA reads as TGTGCCAGCAGGGGACAGCAGGGAGAAAAACTGTTTTTT.

The J gene is TRBJ1-1, the V gene TRBV7-2, with D tentatively TRBD1 (5 bases). V was cut by 5 bases and J by 1 base, with 11 bases left in between. In germline, CDR1 is SGHTA, CDR2 FQGNSA. The length of the CDR3 is 14 residues. The CDR3 loop reads CASSIRQKNTEAFF. The DNA for the CDR3 is TGTGCCAGCAGCATACGACAGAAGAACACTGAAGCTTTCTTT.

The chain uses TRBV4-1 and TRBJ2-3, with 12 bases lining up with TRBD2. From germline, CDR1 is MGHRA and CDR2 YSYEKL. With V trimmed by 6 bases and J by 2 bases, 9 bases remained unmatched. The CDR3 has 17 residues. The CDR3 protein is CASRLRTSGAYTDTQYF. The CDR3 DNA sequence: TGCGCCAGCAGACTCAGGACTAGCGGGGCCTACACAGATACGCAGTATTTT.

This clone was found once. The rearrangement links TRBV18 to TRBJ2-7, with D possibly TRBD1 on 6 matching bases. The CDR3 has 16 amino acids. The V and J ends lost 6 bases and 2 bases respectively, with 20 bases between them. Germline values: CDR1 KGHSH, CDR2 LQKENI. CDR3 in amino acids: CASSLRDTGQPYEQYF. The DNA of the CDR3 is TGTGCCAGCTCCCTCCGGGACACCGGACAACCCTACGAGCAGTACTTC.

V and J are TRBV11-2 and TRBJ1-2; D is ambiguous. V was shortened by 3 bases and J by 8 bases, with 22 bases between the two germline ends. The CDR3 length is 16 residues. CDR1 is SGHAT, CDR2 FQNNGV, per germline. As DNA, the CDR3 is TGTGCCAGCAGCTTCGATGGGCTGCGGGGAGGCTACGGCTACACCTTC. Translated, it gives CASSFDGLRGGYGYTF.

This clone has a single count. V is TRBV9 and J is TRBJ1-2, with TRBD1 identical over 9 bases. V trimming: 3 bases; J trimming: 7 bases; junction bases outside the gene matches: 4. The CDR3 runs to 13 residues. Germline assignment: CDR1 SGDLS and CDR2 YYNGEE. CDR3 amino acids: CASSEGQGLGYTF. The CDR3, as DNA: TGTGCCAGCAGCGAGGGACAGGGTCTTGGCTACACCTTC.

The chain combines TRBV5-1 with TRBJ2-3; maybe TRBD1 (6 bases). The CDR3 sequence is 16 residues long. Germline CDR1 SGHRS, CDR2 YFSETQ. Trimming cost V 1 base and J 3 bases, with 15 bases left between them. CDR3 nucleotide sequence: TGCGCCAGCAGCTTGAATCCGACAGGTGCAACAGATACGCAGTATTTT. Amino acid sequence: CASSLNPTGATDTQYF. The full variable domain, completed using reference TRBV5-1 and TRBJ2-3, is KAGVTQTPRYLIKTRGQQVTLSCSPISGHRSVSWYQQTPGQGLQFLFEYFSETQRNKGNFPGRFSGRQFSNSRSEMNVSTLELGDSALYLCASSLNPTGATDTQYFGPGTRLTVL.

The chain carries TRBV27 and TRBJ2-7, with D perhaps matching TRBD1 (6 bases). Germline CDR1 MNHEY, CDR2 SMNVEV (reference sequence). CDR3 length: 16 residues. V lost 1 base, J lost 3 bases, and 16 bases lay in between. As DNA, the CDR3 is TGTGCCAGCAGTTTATTGGACAGTCCTTCTCTCTACGAGCAGTACTTC. The encoded protein is CASSLLDSPSLYEQYF.

This chain links TRBV12-5 with TRBJ1-1; TRBD1 aligns across 9 bases. V was clipped by 1 base and J by 3 bases; unmatched bases: 3. This CDR3 has 15 residues. Germline V gene data show CDR1 as LGHNT and CDR2 as FRNRAP. The CDR3 region is CASGLDWDRDTEAFF. DNA for the CDR3: TGTGCTAGTGGTTTGGATTGGGACAGGGACACTGAAGCTTTCTTT.

The rearrangement uses TRBV2 and TRBJ2-5; 7 bases map to TRBD1. CDR1 is SNHLY, CDR2 FYNNEI, per germline. Unmatched junction bases numbered 8, after V lost 6 bases and J lost 1 base. This CDR3 contains 15 residues. This chain's CDR3 is CASSFLQGTQETQYF. CDR3 nucleotides: TGTGCCAGCAGCTTTCTACAGGGGACCCAAGAGACCCAGTACTTC.

This chain connects TRBV27 to TRBJ2-3, with 10 positions matching TRBD2. In germline, CDR1 is MNHEY, CDR2 SMNVEV (reference sequence). There are 14 residues in the CDR3. After removal of 2 bases from V and 6 bases from J, the junction contained 2 bases not matched to a gene. CDR3 protein: CASSLLAGADTQYF. CDR3 in DNA: TGTGCCAGCAGTTTACTAGCGGGGGCGGATACGCAGTATTTT.

V and J are TRBV4-2 and TRBJ1-1; the D gene is possibly TRBD1 (5 bases). V lost 1 base and J lost 3, with 9 bases in between. Germline V CDR1 and CDR2: LGHNA, YNFKEQ. The length of the CDR3 is 14 residues. In DNA, the CDR3 is TGTGCCAGCAGCCAAGGACAGAGACACACTGAAGCTTTCTTT. This gives the protein CASSQGQRHTEAFF.

The J gene is TRBJ2-3, the V gene TRBV18; maybe TRBD2 (6 bases). This CDR3 is 16 amino acids long. V was cut by 3 bases and J by 2 bases, with 15 bases left in between. Germline V gene sequence: CDR1 KGHSH, CDR2 LQKENI. The CDR3: CASSPIRETDTDTQYF. CDR3 DNA sequence: TGTGCCAGCTCACCGATCCGGGAGACGGACACAGATACGCAGTATTTT.